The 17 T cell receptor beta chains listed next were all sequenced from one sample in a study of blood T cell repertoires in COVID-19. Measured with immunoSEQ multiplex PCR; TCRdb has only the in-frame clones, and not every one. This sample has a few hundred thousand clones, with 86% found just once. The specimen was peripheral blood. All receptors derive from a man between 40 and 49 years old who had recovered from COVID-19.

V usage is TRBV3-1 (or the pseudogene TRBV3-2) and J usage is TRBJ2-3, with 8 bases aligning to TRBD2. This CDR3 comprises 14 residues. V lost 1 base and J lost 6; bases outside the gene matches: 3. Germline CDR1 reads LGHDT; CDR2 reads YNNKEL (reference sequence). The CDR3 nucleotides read TGTGCCAGCAGCCAAGGAGCGGGGGTGGATACGCAGTATTTT. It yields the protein CASSQGAGVDTQYF.

CDR3 sequence reads: CASSLSGPYNEQFF. The CDR3 region has the DNA TGTGCCAGCAGTTTGTCAGGGCCCTACAATGAGCAGTTCTTC. This chain joins TRBV27 and TRBJ2-1; the D gene is possibly TRBD1 (5 bases). Germline V CDR1 and CDR2: MNHEY, SMNVEV (reference sequence). With 3 bases removed from V and 2 bases from J, the gap between germline ends came to 8 bases. There are 14 residues in the CDR3.

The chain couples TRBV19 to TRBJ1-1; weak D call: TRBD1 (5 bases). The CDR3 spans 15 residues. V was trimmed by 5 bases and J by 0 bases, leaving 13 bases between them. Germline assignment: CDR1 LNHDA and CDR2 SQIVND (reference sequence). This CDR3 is CASSLQPTVNTEAFF. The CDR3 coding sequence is TGTGCCAGTAGTCTCCAACCGACAGTGAACACTGAAGCTTTCTTT. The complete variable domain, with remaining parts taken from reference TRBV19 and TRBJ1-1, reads DGGITQSPKYLFRKEGQNVTLSCEQNLNHDAMYWYRQDPGQGLRLIYYSQIVNDFQKGDIAEGYSVSREKKESFPLTVTSAQKNPTAFYLCASSLQPTVNTEAFFGQGTRLTVV.

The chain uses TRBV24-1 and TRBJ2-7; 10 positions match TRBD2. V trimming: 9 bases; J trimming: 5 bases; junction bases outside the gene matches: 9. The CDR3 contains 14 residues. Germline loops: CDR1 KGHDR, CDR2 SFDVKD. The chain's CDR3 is CATGTSGGGHEQYF. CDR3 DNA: TGTGCCACCGGAACGAGCGGGGGGGGTCACGAGCAGTACTTC.

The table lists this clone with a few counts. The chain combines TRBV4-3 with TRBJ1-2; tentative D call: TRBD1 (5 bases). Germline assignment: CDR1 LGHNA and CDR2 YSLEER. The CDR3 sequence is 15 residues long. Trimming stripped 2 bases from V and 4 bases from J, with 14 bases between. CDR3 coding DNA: TGCGCCAGCAGCCAAAATCAGGGTGTAATCTATGGCTACACCTTC. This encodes CASSQNQGVIYGYTF.

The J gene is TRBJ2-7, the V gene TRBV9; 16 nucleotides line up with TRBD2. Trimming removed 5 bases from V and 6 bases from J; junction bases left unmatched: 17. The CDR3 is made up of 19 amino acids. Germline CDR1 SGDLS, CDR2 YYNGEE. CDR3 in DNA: TGTGCCAGCAGACTACTCCTGGGACTAGCGGGGGGGCTAAATCGCGAGCAGTACTTC. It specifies CASRLLLGLAGGLNREQYF. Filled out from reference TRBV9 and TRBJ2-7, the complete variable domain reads DSGVTQTPKHLITATGQRVTLRCSPRSGDLSVYWYQQSLDQGLQFLIQYYNGEERAKGNILERFSAQQFPDLHSELNLSSLELGDSALYFCASRLLLGLAGGLNREQYFGPGTRLTVT.

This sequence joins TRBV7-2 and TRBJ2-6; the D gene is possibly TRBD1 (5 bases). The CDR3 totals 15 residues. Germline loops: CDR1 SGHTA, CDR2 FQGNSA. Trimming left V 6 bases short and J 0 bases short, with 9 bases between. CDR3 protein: CASSRQRSGANVLTF. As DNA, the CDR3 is TGTGCCAGCAGTCGACAGCGCTCTGGGGCCAACGTCCTGACTTTC.

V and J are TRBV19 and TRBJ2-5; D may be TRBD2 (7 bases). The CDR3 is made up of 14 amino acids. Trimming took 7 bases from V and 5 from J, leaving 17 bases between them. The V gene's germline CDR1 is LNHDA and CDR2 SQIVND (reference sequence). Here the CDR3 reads CASTEVGGPETQYF. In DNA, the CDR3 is TGTGCCAGTACCGAGGTGGGGGGGCCCGAGACCCAGTACTTC.

CDR3: CASSPRLAGFYNEQFF. DNA of the CDR3: TGTGCCAGCAGCCCAAGACTAGCGGGCTTCTACAATGAGCAGTTCTTC. The chain has TRBV5-6 and TRBJ2-1; 10 bases match TRBD2. The germline V gene encodes CDR1 SGHDT and CDR2 YYEEEE. The CDR3 spans 16 residues. The ends lost 4 bases at V and 3 bases at J; junction bases unmatched: 7.

The CDR3 DNA is TGTGCCAGCAGTTTGAGAACTGCGCTTATGAACACTGAAGCTTTCTTT. It codes for CASSLRTALMNTEAFF. The chain combines TRBV6-5 with TRBJ1-1, with D unclear. There are 16 residues in the CDR3. The germline V gene encodes CDR1 MNHEY and CDR2 SVGAGI. V shed 4 bases and J shed 0 bases, with 15 bases lying between them.

The CDR3 DNA follows: TGTGCCAGCAGCTTAGTGGCGGCTAGCGGTTCCTACGAGCAGTACTTC. Translating it yields CASSLVAASGSYEQYF. J is TRBJ2-7 and V is TRBV11-2; 7 positions match TRBD2. Per the germline V gene, CDR1 is SGHAT and CDR2 is FQNNGV. This CDR3 has 16 residues. V shed 1 base and J 1 base; nucleotides not matched to a gene: 7.

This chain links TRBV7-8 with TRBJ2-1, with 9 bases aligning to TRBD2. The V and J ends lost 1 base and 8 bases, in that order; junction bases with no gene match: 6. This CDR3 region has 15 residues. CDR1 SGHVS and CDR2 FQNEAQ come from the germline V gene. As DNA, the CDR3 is TGTGCCAGCAGCTTAGGGCCACTAGCGGGCCATGAGCAGTTCTTC. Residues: CASSLGPLAGHEQFF.

The CDR3 DNA sequence: TGTGCCAGTAGCCATACGGGGGGTCTAGCGAACACCGGGGAGCTGTTTTTT. Translation: CASSHTGGLANTGELFF. This chain uses TRBV19 with TRBJ2-2; 7 bases are a match to TRBD2. The J segment lost 0 bases and the V segment lost 6 bases, leaving 10 bases of the junction unmatched. This CDR3 is 17 amino acids long. CDR1 LNHDA and CDR2 SQIVND come from the germline V gene (reference sequence).

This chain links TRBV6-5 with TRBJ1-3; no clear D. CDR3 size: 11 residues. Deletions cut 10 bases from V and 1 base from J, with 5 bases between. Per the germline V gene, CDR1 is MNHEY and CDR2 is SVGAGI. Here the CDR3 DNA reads TGTGCCACCAAATCTGGAAACACCATATATTTT. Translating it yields CATKSGNTIYF.

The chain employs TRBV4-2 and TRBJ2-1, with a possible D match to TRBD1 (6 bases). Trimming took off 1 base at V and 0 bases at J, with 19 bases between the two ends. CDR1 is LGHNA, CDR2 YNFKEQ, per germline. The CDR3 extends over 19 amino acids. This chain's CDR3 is CASSQANRDGGSSYNEQFF. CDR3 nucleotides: TGTGCCAGCAGCCAAGCAAACAGGGATGGGGGTAGCTCCTACAATGAGCAGTTCTTC.

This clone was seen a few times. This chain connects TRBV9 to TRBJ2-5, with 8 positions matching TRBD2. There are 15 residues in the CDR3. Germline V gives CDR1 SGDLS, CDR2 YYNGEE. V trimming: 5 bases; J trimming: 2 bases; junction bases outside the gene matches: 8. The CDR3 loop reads CASSIIPGGQETQYF. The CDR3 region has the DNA TGTGCCAGCAGTATTATTCCGGGAGGGCAAGAGACCCAGTACTTC. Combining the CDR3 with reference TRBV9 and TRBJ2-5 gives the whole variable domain DSGVTQTPKHLITATGQRVTLRCSPRSGDLSVYWYQQSLDQGLQFLIQYYNGEERAKGNILERFSAQQFPDLHSELNLSSLELGDSALYFCASSIIPGGQETQYFGPGTRLLVL.

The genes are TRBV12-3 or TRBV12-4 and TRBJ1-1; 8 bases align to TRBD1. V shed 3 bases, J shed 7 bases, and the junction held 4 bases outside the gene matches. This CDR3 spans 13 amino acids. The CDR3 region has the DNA TGTGCCAGCAGTTTCACAGGGGGTCTTGAAGCTTTCTTT. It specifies CASSFTGGLEAFF.